These 8 T cell receptor beta chains were all obtained from the same sample, sequenced in a study of shared clonotypes between healthy human individuals. Sequenced by immunoSEQ multiplex PCR; TCRdb stores in-frame clones only, minus some. The sample shows about 560,000 clones, around three quarters of them seen only once. Sequences were obtained from PBMCs. Receptors were obtained from a woman aged 40 to 49 in good health. Some clones in this sample may be carry-over from other donors' samples.

This clone appeared a few times. The chain employs TRBV27 and TRBJ1-2; 10 nucleotides agree with TRBD1. This CDR3 comprises 16 residues. V was pared by 6 bases and J by 5 bases, with 12 bases of the junction left unmatched. Germline values: CDR1 MNHEY, CDR2 SMNVEV (reference sequence). The CDR3 nucleotides are TGTGCCAGCAGCCGGACAGGGGGGCGCCTTTTTTATGGCTACACCTTC. Amino acids: CASSRTGGRLFYGYTF.

The chain recombines TRBV2 with TRBJ2-2; 8 nucleotides line up with TRBD2. This CDR3 has 14 residues. From germline, CDR1 is SNHLY and CDR2 FYNNEI. The ends lost 7 bases at V and 7 bases at J; junction bases unmatched: 8. The CDR3 region has the DNA TGTGCCAGCACCTCCGGGACTAGTGGCGGGGAGCTGTTTTTT. This encodes CASTSGTSGGELFF.

The sample holds one count of this clone. The chain has TRBV18 and TRBJ2-6, with D perhaps TRBD2 (5 bases). Germline V lookup: CDR1 KGHSH, CDR2 LQKENI. The CDR3 loop spans 16 amino acids. Trimming took off 0 bases at V and 0 bases at J, with 6 bases between the two ends. In DNA form, the CDR3 reads TGTGCCAGCTCACCACCGAGGGCCTCTGGGGCCAACGTCCTGACTTTC. Its protein is CASSPPRASGANVLTF.

The chain couples TRBV4-3 to TRBJ1-4, with a tentative D call TRBD1 (6 bases). Looked up from germline, CDR1 is LGHNA and CDR2 is YSLEER. V gave up 1 base and J gave up 0 bases, with 18 bases separating them. The CDR3 is 19 amino acids. In nucleotides, the CDR3 is TGCGCCAGCAGCCAAGCGGCCAGGGGCGAATTTGCAACTAATGAAAAACTGTTTTTT. Translated, it gives CASSQAARGEFATNEKLFF.

The rearrangement uses TRBV30 and TRBJ1-2; D ambiguous. Germline V gives CDR1 GTSNPN, CDR2 SVGIG (reference sequence). The ends were cut back, 5 bases at V and 1 base at J, with 8 bases in the middle. This CDR3 is 12 amino acids long. This CDR3 reads CAWGSLNYGYTF. The CDR3 bases are TGTGCCTGGGGCAGTCTTAACTATGGCTACACCTTC.

The gene calls are TRBV11-2 and TRBJ2-6; 9 nucleotides line up with TRBD2. V lost 1 base and J lost 2; bases outside the gene matches: 3. Germline-derived CDR1 and CDR2 are SGHAT and FQNNGV. The CDR3 totals 17 residues. The DNA for the CDR3 is TGTGCCAGCAGCTTAGTGATAGCGGGAGCTGGGGCCAACGTCCTGACTTTC. Amino acids: CASSLVIAGAGANVLTF.

DNA of the CDR3: TGTGCCAGCAGCTTTACGGAGAGGGAACTTAATGAAAAACTGTTTTTT. Its protein is CASSFTERELNEKLFF. The genes are TRBV5-5 and TRBJ1-4; D gene uncertain. CDR3 length equals 16 residues. V was trimmed by 2 bases and J by 4 bases, leaving 15 bases between them. In germline, CDR1 is SGHKS, CDR2 YYEKEE (reference sequence).

This sequence joins TRBV27 and TRBJ1-5, with D perhaps matching TRBD1 (5 bases). V lost 6 bases to trimming and J lost 3 bases, with 12 bases between them. Germline V gene lookup returns CDR1 MNHEY and CDR2 SMNVEV (reference sequence). The CDR3 contains 14 residues. The CDR3 nucleotides are TGTGCCAGCAGGGTTTCGGGGACCAATCAGCCCCAGCATTTT. This gives the protein CASRVSGTNQPQHF.